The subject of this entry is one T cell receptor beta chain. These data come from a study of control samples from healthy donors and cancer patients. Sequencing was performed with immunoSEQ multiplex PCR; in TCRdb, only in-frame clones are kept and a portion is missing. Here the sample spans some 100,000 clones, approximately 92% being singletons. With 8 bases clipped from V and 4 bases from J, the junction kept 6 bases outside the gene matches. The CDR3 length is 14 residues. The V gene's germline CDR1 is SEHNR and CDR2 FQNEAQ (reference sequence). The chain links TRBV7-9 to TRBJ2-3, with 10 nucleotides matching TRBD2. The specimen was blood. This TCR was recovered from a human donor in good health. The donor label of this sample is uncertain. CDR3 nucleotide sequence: TGTGCCAGCCGTGCAGCGGGGGGGTCAGATACGCAGTATTTT. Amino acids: CASRAAGGSDTQYF.